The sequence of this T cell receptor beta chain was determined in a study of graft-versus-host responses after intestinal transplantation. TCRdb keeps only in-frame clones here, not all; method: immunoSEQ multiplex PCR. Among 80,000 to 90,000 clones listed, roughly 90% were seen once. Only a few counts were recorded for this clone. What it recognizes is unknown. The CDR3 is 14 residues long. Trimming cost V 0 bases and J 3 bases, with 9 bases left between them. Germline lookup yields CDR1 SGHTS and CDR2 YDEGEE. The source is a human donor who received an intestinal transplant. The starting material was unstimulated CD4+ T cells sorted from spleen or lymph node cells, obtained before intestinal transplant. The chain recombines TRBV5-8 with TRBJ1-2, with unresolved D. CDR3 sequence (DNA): TGTGCCAGCAGCTTGGCCCCAGGCTACTATGGCTACACCTTC. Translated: CASSLAPGYYGYTF.